This TCR beta chain was sequenced for a study of regulatory T cells in long-lasting Graves disease. Overall study findings and caveats: Having only a small sample size may have limited accuracy.

CDR3 regions were amplified by Arm-PCR using iRepertoire HTBI primers to build TCR beta libraries. TCRdb independently ran MiXCR on the multiplex PCR reads; one entry per CDR3 protein. The sample contains hundreds of thousands of distinct CDR3 sequences, 16% of which appear only once. Regarding time point: newly diagnosed GD, antithyroid drugs for less than 3 months. After RNA was extracted from PBMCs, the TCR library was made from it. The CDR3 contains 16 residues. V lost 1 base to trimming and J lost 6 bases, with 15 bases between them. CDR1 and CDR2 (germline): MDHEN, SYDVKM. To note about this clonotype: Its antigen is unidentified.

This sample was also put to use in a study of T cells in Graves' hyperthyroidism and ophthalmopathy.

Here the sequenced sample was peripheral blood mononuclear cells (PBMCs), taken at new diagnosis, from a patient treated with antithyroid drugs. This receptor was taken from a woman aged 25 to 39 with Graves disease. This chain joins TRBV28 and TRBJ2-2, with D tentatively TRBD2 (7 bases). The CDR3 spells CASSLFGGGRAGELFF. CDR3 DNA sequence: TGTGCCAGCAGTTTATTTGGGGGGGGCCGGGCCGGGGAGCTGTTTTTT.